Given below is one TCR beta chain in context. Its antigen remains unidentified. Data came from immunoSEQ multiplex PCR; TCRdb stores just in-frame clones and leaves some out. The data contain about 94,000 clones, roughly 85% of them singletons. Both about-4-week and about-12-week second-dose recipients were combined. This sample is drawn from a study of T cell responses to AZD1222 COVID-19 vaccine. Study outcomes and limitations: Baseline testing showed seropositivity in only six AZD1222 recipients.

Sequenced here: peripheral blood, sampled 28 days after the second AZD1222 dose. The clonotype originates from an adult who received the AZD1222 COVID-19 vaccine.

The CDR3 loop reads CASSPGTGMSPLHF. The CDR3 coding sequence is TGTGCCAGCTCACCTGGGACAGGGATGTCACCCCTCCACTTT. V is TRBV18 and J is TRBJ1-6; 9 nucleotides align to TRBD1. V dropped 3 bases and J dropped 10; count of bases not matched to a gene: 4. The CDR3 is made up of 14 amino acids. Germline values: CDR1 KGHSH, CDR2 LQKENI.